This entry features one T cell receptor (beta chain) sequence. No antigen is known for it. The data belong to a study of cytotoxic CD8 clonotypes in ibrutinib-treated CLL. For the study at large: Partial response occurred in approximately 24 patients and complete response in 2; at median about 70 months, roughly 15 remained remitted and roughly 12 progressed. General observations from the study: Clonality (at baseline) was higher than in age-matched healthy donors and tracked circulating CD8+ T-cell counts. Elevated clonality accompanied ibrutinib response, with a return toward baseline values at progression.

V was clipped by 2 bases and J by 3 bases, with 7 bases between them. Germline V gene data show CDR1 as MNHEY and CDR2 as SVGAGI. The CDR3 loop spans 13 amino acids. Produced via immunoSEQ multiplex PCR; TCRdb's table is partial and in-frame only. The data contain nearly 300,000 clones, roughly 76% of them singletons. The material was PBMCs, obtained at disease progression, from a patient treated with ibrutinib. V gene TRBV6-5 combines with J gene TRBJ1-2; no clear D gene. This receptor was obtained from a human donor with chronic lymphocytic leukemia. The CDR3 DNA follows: TGTGCCAGCAGTTACGGTTGGGACTATGGCTACACCTTC. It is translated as CASSYGWDYGYTF.